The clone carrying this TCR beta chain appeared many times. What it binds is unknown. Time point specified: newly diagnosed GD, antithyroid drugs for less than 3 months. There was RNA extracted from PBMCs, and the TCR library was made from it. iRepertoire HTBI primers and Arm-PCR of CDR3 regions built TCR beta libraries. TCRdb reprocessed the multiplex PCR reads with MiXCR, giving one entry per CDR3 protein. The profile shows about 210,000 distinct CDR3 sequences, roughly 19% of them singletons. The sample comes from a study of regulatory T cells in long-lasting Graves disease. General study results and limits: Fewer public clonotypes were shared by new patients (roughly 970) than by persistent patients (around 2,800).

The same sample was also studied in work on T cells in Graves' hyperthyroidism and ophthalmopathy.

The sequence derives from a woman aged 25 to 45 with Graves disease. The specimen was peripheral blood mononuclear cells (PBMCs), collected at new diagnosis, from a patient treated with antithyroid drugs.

The CDR3 sequence is CASSILRTGWAFF. The CDR3 DNA is TGTGCCAGTAGTATTTTAAGGACAGGGTGGGCTTTCTTT. The gene calls are TRBV19 and TRBJ1-1; 8 bases line up with TRBD1. Germline loops: CDR1 LNHDA, CDR2 SQIVND (reference sequence). The CDR3 runs to 13 residues. J was trimmed by 11 bases and V by 3 bases; bases with no gene match: 8. Full variable domain (outside the CDR3, taken from reference TRBV19 and TRBJ1-1): DGGITQSPKYLFRKEGQNVTLSCEQNLNHDAMYWYRQDPGQGLRLIYYSQIVNDFQKGDIAEGYSVSREKKESFPLTVTSAQKNPTAFYLCASSILRTGWAFFGQGTRLTVV.